These 27 T cell receptor beta chains were all obtained from the same sample, sequenced in a study of cytomegalovirus exposure and HLA in healthy donors. Use of 60 Vbeta and 13 Jbeta primers characterized the PCR. The protocol was immunoSEQ multiplex PCR, while the TCRdb copy is restricted to in-frame clones and leaves out a portion. The sample lists 70,000 to 95,000 clones, about four fifths occurring once. Sample: PBMCs. Receptor source: a middle-aged woman in good health and CMV-seropositive.

V is TRBV5-4 and J is TRBJ2-1; a possible D gene is TRBD2 (6 bases). CDR3 length: 18 amino acids. Trimming removed 4 bases at V and 1 base at J, with 21 bases between. The germline CDR1 and CDR2 sequences are SGHNT and YYREEE (reference sequence). Here the CDR3 reads CASSPEQGGRLSYNEQFF. CDR3 sequence (DNA): TGTGCCAGCAGCCCCGAGCAGGGAGGACGGTTGTCCTACAATGAGCAGTTCTTC.

V and J are TRBV11-2 and TRBJ2-7, with D uncertain. Trimming pared 3 bases from V and 3 bases from J, leaving 15 bases between. The CDR3 runs 15 residues. The V gene's germline CDR1 is SGHAT and CDR2 FQNNGV. The CDR3 sequence is CASSFPLVNLYEQYF. DNA of the CDR3: TGTGCCAGCAGCTTCCCCTTAGTCAACCTCTACGAGCAGTACTTC.

V gene TRBV11-2 combines with J gene TRBJ1-4, with 7 bases aligning to TRBD1. Germline V gene lookup returns CDR1 SGHAT and CDR2 FQNNGV. V lost 5 bases to trimming and J lost 5 bases; unmatched junction nucleotides: 17. The CDR3 spans 18 residues. CDR3 bases: TGTGCCAGCAGCCACAAGACAGGGAGGAGAGGGTCCAATGAAAAACTGTTTTTT. It encodes CASSHKTGRRGSNEKLFF.

The V gene is TRBV27, the J gene TRBJ1-6; TRBD1 is a possible D gene (6 bases). This CDR3 is built from 13 residues. Germline V CDR1 and CDR2: MNHEY, SMNVEV (reference sequence). Trimming removed 2 bases at V and 10 bases at J, with 9 bases between. CDR3 sequence reads: CASSLGDRSPLHF. Written as DNA, the CDR3 is TGTGCCAGCAGTTTAGGCGACAGGTCACCCCTCCACTTT.

The rearrangement joins TRBV27 to TRBJ1-1, with D perhaps TRBD1 (6 bases). The CDR3 contains 14 residues. V was cut by 6 bases and J by 2 bases, with 13 bases left in between. The germline V gene encodes CDR1 MNHEY and CDR2 SMNVEV (reference sequence). The CDR3 loop reads CASSYGQTNTEAFF. The DNA for the CDR3 is TGTGCCAGCAGCTACGGACAGACCAACACTGAAGCTTTCTTT.

V is TRBV10-3 and J is TRBJ1-1; 10 bases align to TRBD1. CDR3 length: 13 residues. Per the germline V gene, CDR1 is ENHRY and CDR2 is SYGVKD. The J segment lost 3 bases and the V segment lost 6 bases, leaving 1 base of the junction unmatched. The CDR3 DNA follows: TGTGCCATCAGGGGGACAGGGGACACTGAAGCTTTCTTT. As protein: CAIRGTGDTEAFF.

The V gene is TRBV5-1, the J gene TRBJ1-2, with TRBD1 identical over 8 bases. Trimming removed 5 bases from V and 8 bases from J; junction bases left unmatched: 5. The germline V gene encodes CDR1 SGHRS and CDR2 YFSETQ. CDR3 length: 12 amino acids. The CDR3 sequence is CASSFTGGGYTF. CDR3 nucleotides: TGCGCCAGCAGTTTTACAGGGGGAGGCTACACCTTC.

This clone was counted once. The chain has TRBV4-2 and TRBJ2-1; D remains ambiguous. The V end was cut by 2 bases, the J end by 7 bases, with 6 bases between. The CDR3 loop spans 12 amino acids. Germline V CDR1 and CDR2: LGHNA, YNFKEQ. The CDR3 DNA reads TGTGCCAGCAGCCAACTAGAGAATGAGCAGTTCTTC. The encoded protein is CASSQLENEQFF.

The V gene is TRBV7-6, the J gene TRBJ2-1; TRBD1 matches 8 bases. The CDR3 totals 16 residues. Germline-derived CDR1 and CDR2 are SGHVS and FNYEAQ. With V trimmed by 5 bases and J by 2 bases, 8 bases remained unmatched. Here the CDR3 reads CASSPGQGATYNEQFF. CDR3 DNA: TGTGCCAGCAGCCCAGGACAGGGTGCCACCTACAATGAGCAGTTCTTC.

This chain uses TRBV7-9 with TRBJ2-7; no clear D gene. This CDR3 has 14 residues. Germline V gene sequence: CDR1 SEHNR, CDR2 FQNEAQ (reference sequence). V dropped 4 bases and J dropped 8 bases, with 18 bases sitting between them. This CDR3 reads CASSSSETSEQQYF. In nucleotides, the CDR3 is TGTGCCAGCAGCTCAAGCGAAACAAGCGAGCAGCAGTACTTC.

The gene calls are TRBV5-1 and TRBJ2-2; 8 bases line up with TRBD2. The CDR3 sequence is 15 residues long. CDR1 and CDR2 from the germline V gene are SGHRS and YFSETQ. J gave up 3 bases and V 2 bases, and 3 bases lay outside the gene matches. The CDR3 nucleotides read TGCGCCAGCAGCTTAGCGGGAGTCGACACCGGGGAGCTGTTTTTT. It is translated as CASSLAGVDTGELFF.

V gene TRBV5-1 combines with J gene TRBJ1-2; D is ambiguous. The CDR3 consists of 13 residues. The V gene lost 3 bases and the J gene lost 5 bases, with 11 bases spanning the gap. The germline CDR1 and CDR2 sequences are SGHRS and YFSETQ. The CDR3 is CASSYTVRYGYTF. CDR3 bases: TGCGCCAGCAGCTACACTGTGAGGTATGGCTACACCTTC.

The V gene is TRBV14, the J gene TRBJ1-2; 10 nucleotides line up with TRBD1. The germline gives CDR1 SGHDN, CDR2 FVKESK. Losses at the gene ends were 2 bases for V and 8 bases for J; bases not matched to a gene: 14. The length of the CDR3 is 17 residues. The CDR3 sequence is CASSQTFGDRGHSGYTF. CDR3 in DNA: TGTGCCAGCAGCCAAACTTTCGGGGACAGGGGACACTCCGGCTACACCTTC.

The gene calls are TRBV19 and TRBJ2-7; 7 positions agree with TRBD1. This CDR3 is 15 amino acids long. Germline CDR1 reads LNHDA; CDR2 reads SQIVND (reference sequence). V trimming: 8 bases; J trimming: 0 bases; junction bases outside the gene matches: 10. CDR3 nucleotides: TGTGCCAGTCGGGCACCCGGGACAGTCTCCTACGAGCAGTACTTC. Protein sequence: CASRAPGTVSYEQYF.

V gene TRBV7-9 combines with J gene TRBJ2-6, with 8 bases identical to TRBD1. Unmatched junction bases numbered 4, after V lost 3 bases and J lost 0 bases. The length of the CDR3 is 17 residues. Germline V gene lookup returns CDR1 SEHNR and CDR2 FQNEAQ (reference sequence). The DNA for the CDR3 is TGTGCCAGCAGCTTCGGACAGGGATCCTCTGGGGCCAACGTCCTGACTTTC. It codes for CASSFGQGSSGANVLTF.

This chain joins TRBV13 and TRBJ2-7; 11 bases align to TRBD1. Germline assignment: CDR1 PRHDT and CDR2 FYEKMQ (reference sequence). Trimming cost V 4 bases and J 2 bases; bases outside gene matches: 1. The CDR3 consists of 14 residues. CDR3 loop: CASSWDRGTYEQYF. The CDR3 coding sequence is TGTGCCAGCAGCTGGGACAGGGGGACCTACGAGCAGTACTTC. Together with reference TRBV13 and TRBJ2-7, the CDR3 gives the full variable domain: AAGVIQSPRHLIKEKRETATLKCYPIPRHDTVYWYQQGPGQDPQFLISFYEKMQSDKGSIPDRFSAQQFSDYHSELNMSSLELGDSALYFCASSWDRGTYEQYFGPGTRLTVT.

The V and J genes are TRBV4-2 and TRBJ1-3; the D gene is possibly TRBD1 (5 bases). The germline gives CDR1 LGHNA, CDR2 YNFKEQ. V was trimmed by 2 bases and J by 0 bases, leaving 8 bases between them. This CDR3 region has 15 residues. CDR3 in DNA: TGTGCCAGCAGCCAAAAGGGGATCTCTGGAAACACCATATATTTT. Amino acids: CASSQKGISGNTIYF.

The rearrangement joins TRBV30 to TRBJ1-2, with 7 bases matching TRBD1. The CDR3 covers 14 residues. In germline, CDR1 is GTSNPN, CDR2 SVGIG (reference sequence). The trim removed 0 bases at V and 6 bases at J, leaving 7 bases unmatched. This chain's CDR3 is CAWSVPGQRHGYTF. As DNA, the CDR3 is TGTGCCTGGAGTGTCCCGGGACAGCGACATGGCTACACCTTC.

The chain uses TRBV7-2 and TRBJ2-1; perhaps TRBD2 as D (5 bases). The CDR3 has 17 amino acids. Germline V gene data show CDR1 as SGHTA and CDR2 as FQGNSA. Trimming took 1 base from V and 7 from J, leaving 20 bases between them. The CDR3 DNA sequence: TGTGCCAGCAGCTTAGGTACCAGCGGCATTTCAATGAATGAGCAGTTCTTC. It translates to CASSLGTSGISMNEQFF.

This clone has just one count. V is TRBV28 and J is TRBJ2-7; weak D call: TRBD2 (6 bases). V dropped 7 bases and J dropped 7 bases, with 17 bases sitting between them. The germline V gene has CDR1 MDHEN and CDR2 SYDVKM. The length of the CDR3 is 13 residues. The CDR3 is CASTVGGAQEQYF. The CDR3 nucleotides read TGTGCCAGCACGGTCGGCGGGGCGCAAGAGCAGTACTTC.

The chain recombines TRBV29-1 with TRBJ1-2; D unresolved. V lost 7 bases, J lost 4 bases, and 28 bases lay in between. Germline V gene sequence: CDR1 SQVTM, CDR2 ANQGSEA. There are 17 residues in the CDR3. The CDR3 DNA follows: TGCAGCGCTATGGAGGAGGCAGGCCCATCACACTTCTATGGCTACACCTTC. This gives the protein CSAMEEAGPSHFYGYTF.

J is TRBJ2-1 and V is TRBV27, with D tentatively TRBD1 (5 bases). The germline CDR1 and CDR2 sequences are MNHEY and SMNVEV (reference sequence). V was pared by 2 bases and J by 5 bases, with 7 bases between. The CDR3 covers 13 residues. CDR3 region: CASSLDSNNEQFF. The CDR3 nucleotides read TGTGCCAGCAGTTTAGACAGTAACAATGAGCAGTTCTTC.

This chain links TRBV9 with TRBJ1-4; a possible D gene is TRBD1 (5 bases). Germline-derived CDR1 and CDR2 are SGDLS and YYNGEE. The CDR3 is made up of 13 amino acids. V gave up 3 bases and J gave up 8 bases, with 11 bases separating them. As DNA, the CDR3 is TGTGCCAGCAGCGCCACCGGGGGGGAAAAACTGTTTTTT. This gives the protein CASSATGGEKLFF.

This clone appeared once. This rearrangement joins TRBV7-3 to TRBJ1-1, with 9 bases matching TRBD1. The ends lost 5 bases at V and 5 bases at J; junction bases unmatched: 15. CDR3 length equals 17 residues. Germline V gene sequence: CDR1 SGHTA, CDR2 FQGTGA. CDR3 DNA sequence: TGTGCCAGCAGCCTTCGACCTTACTCGACAGGGGGTACTGAAGCTTTCTTT. Its translation is CASSLRPYSTGGTEAFF.

J is TRBJ1-4 and V is TRBV27; maybe TRBD1 (5 bases). Trimming shortened V by 5 bases and J by 10 bases, and 23 bases separated the two germline ends. This CDR3 comprises 16 residues. The germline gives CDR1 MNHEY, CDR2 SMNVEV (reference sequence). In DNA form, the CDR3 reads TGTGCCAGCAGTCGGGGGTACACGGAGCACAGGAGAAAACTGTTTTTT. Amino acids: CASSRGYTEHRRKLFF.

The chain carries TRBV5-1 and TRBJ2-7; no firm D call. The CDR3 has 12 amino acids. V lost 3 bases and J 4 bases, leaving 8 bases between the germline ends. Germline values: CDR1 SGHRS, CDR2 YFSETQ. CDR3 nucleotide sequence: TGCGCCAGCAGCTCCCACTGGTACGAGCAGTACTTC. Protein product: CASSSHWYEQYF.

The V call is TRBV7-3, the J call TRBJ2-3; D call uncertain. Looked up from germline, CDR1 is SGHTA and CDR2 is FQGTGA. The CDR3 sequence is 12 residues long. V dropped 5 bases and J dropped 2 bases, with 5 bases sitting between them. CDR3 nucleotides: TGTGCCAGCAGCCCCTCCACAGATACGCAGTATTTT. Its translation is CASSPSTDTQYF.